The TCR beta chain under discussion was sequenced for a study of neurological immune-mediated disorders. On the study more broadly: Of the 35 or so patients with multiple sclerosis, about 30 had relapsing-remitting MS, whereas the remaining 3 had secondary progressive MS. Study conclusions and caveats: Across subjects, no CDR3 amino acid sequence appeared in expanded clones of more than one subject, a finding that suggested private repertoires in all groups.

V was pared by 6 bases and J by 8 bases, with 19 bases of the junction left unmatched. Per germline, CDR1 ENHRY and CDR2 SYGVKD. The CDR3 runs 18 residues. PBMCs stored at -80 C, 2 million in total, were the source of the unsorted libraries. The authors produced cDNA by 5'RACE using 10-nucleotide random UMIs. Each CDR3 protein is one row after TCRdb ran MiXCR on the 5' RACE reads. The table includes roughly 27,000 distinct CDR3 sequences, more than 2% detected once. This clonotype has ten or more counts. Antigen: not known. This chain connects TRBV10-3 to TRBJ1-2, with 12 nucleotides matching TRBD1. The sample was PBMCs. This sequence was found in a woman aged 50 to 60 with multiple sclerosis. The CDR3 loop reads CAIRRNRDRGLEEGGYTF. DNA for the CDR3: TGTGCCATCAGGAGAAACCGGGACAGGGGGCTTGAGGAGGGCGGCTACACCTTC.